This T cell receptor (beta chain) was retrieved from a study of cytomegalovirus exposure and HLA in healthy donors. Findings of the study overall: CMV antigen specificity of three CMV-associated chains was confirmed in vitro. Fewer N-insertions than the roughly 600-donor mean were reportedly shown by an Asian-associated ancestry cluster in a later analysis.

Details on this clone: Its antigen remains unknown.

The PCR had 60 Vbeta and 13 Jbeta primers. Here immunoSEQ multiplex PCR was the method, and the copy in TCRdb shows in-frame clones only, minus some. The sample records some 180,000 clones, approximately 80% being singletons. The germline gives CDR1 MNHNS, CDR2 SASEGT. Trimming removed 8 bases from V and 1 base from J; junction bases left unmatched: 9. The CDR3 is made up of 15 amino acids. At collection, donors were nominally healthy, but unrecorded immune exposures were probable. This rearrangement joins TRBV6-1 to TRBJ1-1; TRBD1 matches 8 bases. Sequencing was done on a sample of PBMCs. This sequence was found in a man aged 18 to 30 in good health and CMV-seronegative. The CDR3 coding sequence is TGTGCCAGCGAGAAAACTCAGGGGGCGAACACTGAAGCTTTCTTT. This translates into CASEKTQGANTEAFF.